What follows describes a single TCR beta chain. Its target is unknown. The sample comes from a study of cytomegalovirus exposure and HLA in healthy donors. About the research overall: Previous work identified around 120 million unique TCR beta sequences from 150 million to 200 million T cells.

The PCR was carried out with 60 Vbeta primers and 13 Jbeta primers. The repertoire was sequenced with immunoSEQ multiplex PCR; TCRdb's copy has only in-frame clones and lacks some. The sample yields more than 110,000 clones, over 65% seen once. Study-wide findings and caveats: A list of 150 to 200 TCR beta chains associated with cytomegalovirus was given. A later analysis found most CMV-associated TCR beta chains apparently HLA-restricted.

This clonotype was sampled from a woman between 25 and 40 years old in good health and CMV-seronegative. Sequencing was done on a sample of PBMCs.

The CDR3 DNA is TGTGCCAGCAGCAATGAGGGACAAATCCCTTACGAGCAGTACTTC. This encodes CASSNEGQIPYEQYF. This chain uses TRBV21-1 with TRBJ2-7; the table's D call of TRBD1 was not tested on the DNA. TRBV21-1 is marked as a pseudogene. This CDR3 has 15 residues.